This is a list of T cell receptor beta chains from one sample in a study of cytomegalovirus exposure and HLA in healthy donors. Clones were read by immunoSEQ multiplex PCR, and TCRdb kept only the in-frame ones, dropping some. Of over 120,000 clones listed, about 88% were seen once; the top ten hold 9%. The sequenced sample consisted of PBMCs. Receptor source: a woman under 30 in good health and CMV-seropositive. Both conserved end residues are part of each CDR3. The D gene is left open where the match is weak. Not all rows give a size; the values are once, few, many and, for expanded clones, a class.

v_call: TRBV2
j_call: TRBJ1-5
d_call: .
clone_size: .
cdr3_aa: CASIFSRAPNQPQHF
cdr3_nt: TGTGCCAGCATATTTTCCAGGGCCCCCAATCAGCCCCAGCATTTT

v_call: TRBV28
j_call: TRBJ2-3
d_call: TRBD2
clone_size: .
cdr3_aa: CASSHPTRAGEITDTQYF
cdr3_nt: TGTGCCAGCAGCCACCCCACCCGAGCGGGGGAAATCACAGATACGCAGTATTTT

v_call: TRBV19
j_call: TRBJ2-1
d_call: TRBD2
clone_size: .
cdr3_aa: CASSMVAGVYNEQFF
cdr3_nt: TGTGCCAGTAGTATGGTAGCGGGGGTTTACAATGAGCAGTTCTTC

v_call: TRBV5-4
j_call: TRBJ1-2
d_call: .
clone_size: .
cdr3_aa: CASSLGYGYTF
cdr3_nt: TGTGCCAGCAGCCTCGGCTATGGCTACACCTTC

v_call: TRBV18
j_call: TRBJ2-7
d_call: .
clone_size: .
cdr3_aa: CASSPLDSAANSYEQYF
cdr3_nt: TGTGCCAGCTCACCCCTGGACAGCGCAGCCAACTCCTACGAGCAGTACTTC

v_call: TRBV19
j_call: TRBJ1-6
d_call: TRBD1
clone_size: .
cdr3_aa: CASRAQGAGNSPLHF
cdr3_nt: TGTGCCAGTAGGGCTCAGGGGGCTGGGAATTCACCCCTCCACTTT

v_call: TRBV9
j_call: TRBJ1-2
d_call: TRBD1
clone_size: .
cdr3_aa: CASSAKKDRVGGYTF
cdr3_nt: TGTGCCAGCAGCGCCAAGAAGGACAGGGTTGGTGGCTACACCTTC

v_call: TRBV29-1
j_call: TRBJ2-1
d_call: TRBD2
clone_size: .
cdr3_aa: CSVDTLAGRAYNEQFF
cdr3_nt: TGCAGCGTTGACACCTTAGCGGGGAGGGCCTACAATGAGCAGTTCTTC

v_call: TRBV30
j_call: TRBJ2-1
d_call: .
clone_size: .
cdr3_aa: CAWGGAPGGYNEQFF
cdr3_nt: TGTGCCTGGGGAGGCGCCCCAGGCGGGTACAATGAGCAGTTCTTC

v_call: TRBV29-1
j_call: TRBJ1-1
d_call: .
clone_size: .
cdr3_aa: CSVVLVEAFF
cdr3_nt: TGCAGCGTCGTACTGGTTGAAGCTTTCTTT

v_call: TRBV18
j_call: TRBJ2-3
d_call: TRBD1
clone_size: .
cdr3_aa: CASSPTGITDTQYF
cdr3_nt: TGTGCCAGCTCACCGACAGGGATCACAGATACGCAGTATTTT

v_call: TRBV5-8
j_call: TRBJ1-2
d_call: .
clone_size: .
cdr3_aa: CASSSRVSYGYTF
cdr3_nt: TGTGCCAGCAGCTCCCGGGTCAGCTATGGCTACACCTTC

v_call: TRBV6-5
j_call: TRBJ1-2
d_call: .
clone_size: .
cdr3_aa: CASSIQGVGYTF
cdr3_nt: TGTGCCAGCAGTATACAGGGAGTCGGCTACACCTTC

v_call: TRBV2
j_call: TRBJ2-5
d_call: .
clone_size: .
cdr3_aa: CASINRGIGTQYF
cdr3_nt: TGTGCCAGCATTAACCGGGGTATAGGGACCCAGTACTTC

v_call: TRBV30
j_call: TRBJ2-7
d_call: .
clone_size: .
cdr3_aa: CAWSPGQSYEQYF
cdr3_nt: TGTGCCTGGAGTCCCGGACAGTCCTACGAGCAGTACTTC

v_call: TRBV10-3
j_call: TRBJ2-2
d_call: TRBD2
clone_size: once
cdr3_aa: CAISWTSGDNTGELFF
cdr3_nt: TGTGCCATCAGTTGGACTAGCGGGGACAACACCGGGGAGCTGTTTTTT

v_call: TRBV19
j_call: TRBJ1-1
d_call: TRBD1
clone_size: .
cdr3_aa: CASTLQDRETEAFF
cdr3_nt: TGTGCCAGTACTCTTCAGGACAGGGAAACTGAAGCTTTCTTT

v_call: TRBV10-2
j_call: TRBJ1-2
d_call: .
clone_size: .
cdr3_aa: CASSEGWDVYGYTF
cdr3_nt: TGCGCCAGCTCAGAGGGCTGGGATGTCTATGGCTACACCTTC

v_call: TRBV5-1
j_call: TRBJ2-7
d_call: TRBD2
clone_size: .
cdr3_aa: CASSLGGTSGYSYEQYF
cdr3_nt: TGCGCCAGCAGCCTGGGCGGGACTAGCGGCTACTCCTACGAGCAGTACTTC

v_call: TRBV6-1
j_call: TRBJ2-5
d_call: TRBD2
clone_size: .
cdr3_aa: CASSQGLAGVETQYF
cdr3_nt: TGTGCCAGCAGTCAGGGACTAGCGGGGGTGGAGACCCAGTACTTC

v_call: TRBV6-5
j_call: TRBJ1-2
d_call: TRBD1
clone_size: once
cdr3_aa: CASRGPTGGNYGYTF
cdr3_nt: TGTGCCAGCAGGGGACCGACAGGGGGTAACTATGGCTACACCTTC

v_call: TRBV28
j_call: TRBJ2-7
d_call: TRBD2
clone_size: .
cdr3_aa: CASSSDARRGGYEQYF
cdr3_nt: TGTGCCAGCAGTTCAGATGCGCGGCGGGGGGGCTACGAGCAGTACTTC

v_call: TRBV6-1
j_call: TRBJ2-3
d_call: .
clone_size: .
cdr3_aa: CASRITGRSTDTQYF
cdr3_nt: TGTGCCAGCAGGATAACAGGGCGTAGCACAGATACGCAGTATTTT

v_call: TRBV7-9
j_call: TRBJ1-2
d_call: .
clone_size: .
cdr3_aa: CASSSIWEAYGYTF
cdr3_nt: TGTGCCAGCAGCTCCATATGGGAGGCCTATGGCTACACCTTC

v_call: TRBV18
j_call: TRBJ1-2
d_call: .
clone_size: .
cdr3_aa: CASSPNPGQHYGYTF
cdr3_nt: TGTGCCAGCTCACCAAATCCCGGACAGCACTATGGCTACACCTTC

v_call: TRBV25-1
j_call: TRBJ1-2
d_call: TRBD1
clone_size: .
cdr3_aa: CASSEGTGYYGYTF
cdr3_nt: TGTGCCAGCAGTGAAGGGACAGGTTACTATGGCTACACCTTC

v_call: TRBV9
j_call: TRBJ1-2
d_call: TRBD1
clone_size: .
cdr3_aa: CASSVDGQANYGYTF
cdr3_nt: TGTGCCAGCAGCGTAGATGGACAGGCAAACTATGGCTACACCTTC

v_call: TRBV5-4
j_call: TRBJ1-2
d_call: TRBD1
clone_size: once
cdr3_aa: CASSSITGTGDNYGYTF
cdr3_nt: TGTGCCAGCAGCTCCATCACCGGGACAGGGGATAACTATGGCTACACCTTC

v_call: TRBV28
j_call: TRBJ2-7
d_call: .
clone_size: few
cdr3_aa: CASSLATSGRNYEQYF
cdr3_nt: TGTGCCAGCAGTTTGGCTACATCAGGCAGAAACTACGAGCAGTACTTC

v_call: TRBV5-4
j_call: TRBJ2-7
d_call: .
clone_size: .
cdr3_aa: CASSLSPPYEQYF
cdr3_nt: TGTGCCAGCAGCTTGTCCCCTCCCTACGAGCAGTACTTC

v_call: TRBV6-1
j_call: TRBJ1-1
d_call: .
clone_size: few
cdr3_aa: CASSAQGKGTEAFF
cdr3_nt: TGTGCCAGCAGTGCTCAGGGGAAGGGAACTGAAGCTTTCTTT

v_call: TRBV28
j_call: TRBJ1-5
d_call: TRBD1
clone_size: .
cdr3_aa: CASSSSDRGLLSNQPQHF
cdr3_nt: TGTGCCAGCAGTTCCTCGGACAGGGGCCTACTTAGCAATCAGCCCCAGCATTTT

v_call: TRBV5-3
j_call: TRBJ1-2
d_call: .
clone_size: .
cdr3_aa: CARSLQQGTYGYTF
cdr3_nt: TGTGCCAGAAGCCTCCAACAGGGAACCTATGGCTACACCTTC

v_call: TRBV28
j_call: TRBJ1-2
d_call: .
clone_size: once
cdr3_aa: CASSLIDPRDGYTF
cdr3_nt: TGTGCCAGCAGTTTAATCGACCCGAGGGATGGCTACACCTTC

v_call: TRBV5-1
j_call: TRBJ1-1
d_call: .
clone_size: .
cdr3_aa: CASSETGGTEAFF
cdr3_nt: TGCGCCAGCAGCGAGACCGGAGGAACTGAAGCTTTCTTT

v_call: TRBV19
j_call: TRBJ1-5
d_call: .
clone_size: .
cdr3_aa: CASTLLEGNQPQHF
cdr3_nt: TGTGCCAGTACCCTCTTAGAGGGCAATCAGCCCCAGCATTTT

v_call: TRBV18
j_call: TRBJ2-1
d_call: .
clone_size: .
cdr3_aa: CASSPREYNEQFF
cdr3_nt: TGTGCCAGCTCACCACGGGAGTACAATGAGCAGTTCTTC

v_call: TRBV2
j_call: TRBJ1-2
d_call: .
clone_size: .
cdr3_aa: CARRRYGYTF
cdr3_nt: TGTGCCAGGAGGAGGTACGGCTACACCTTC

v_call: TRBV27
j_call: TRBJ2-7
d_call: TRBD1
clone_size: .
cdr3_aa: CASSPGTGTPYEQYF
cdr3_nt: TGTGCCAGCAGCCCTGGGACAGGGACTCCCTACGAGCAGTACTTC

v_call: TRBV19
j_call: TRBJ1-2
d_call: .
clone_size: few
cdr3_aa: CASSIYGNGYTF
cdr3_nt: TGTGCCAGTAGTATATATGGCAATGGCTACACCTTC

v_call: TRBV7-6
j_call: TRBJ1-1
d_call: .
clone_size: .
cdr3_aa: CASSLGGGMNTEAFF
cdr3_nt: TGTGCCAGCAGCTTAGGCGGGGGGATGAACACTGAAGCTTTCTTT